This T cell receptor beta chain appears in the sequencing data of a study of ipilimumab plus nivolumab after autologous stem cell transplantation. Overall study context: The DLBCL cohort had primary refractory and relapsed disease, with 18-month progression-free survival of approximately 87% and 28%.

Assay: immunoSEQ multiplex PCR; the TCRdb copy retains only in-frame clones and omits some. Seen here are 77,000 or so clones, 83% observed once, and the top ten hold less than 2.5%. The junction had 13 bases not matched to a gene; V was cut back by 7 bases and J by 10 bases. The germline V gene encodes CDR1 MNHNS and CDR2 SASEGT. This CDR3 region has 15 residues. Starting 14 to 28 days after autologous transplant, ipilimumab 1 mg/kg was given. The sample here was PBMCs, taken in a trial of ipilimumab plus nivolumab as post-transplant consolidation. This TCR came from a male donor with diffuse large B-cell lymphoma. The V call is TRBV6-1, the J call TRBJ1-6; 7 bases are a match to TRBD1. The CDR3 DNA is TGTGCCAGCACCCCAGGGCCAGGGGACAGCTCACCCCTCCACTTT. Amino acids: CASTPGPGDSSPLHF.